This T cell receptor (beta chain) derives from a study of T cell responses to AZD1222 COVID-19 vaccine (dated by TCRdb to about 2021). In the study overall: Because spike-specific TCR depth and breadth did not differ between the two schedules, AZD1222 recipients who got a second dose at roughly 4 weeks were pooled with those who got a second dose at roughly 12 weeks. A total of 230 to 250 trial participants underwent TCR sequencing, of whom about 210 had received two doses of AZD1222 and 26 had received two doses of the MenACWY control vaccine. Trial participants were enrolled by age into 18-55, 56-69 and 70-plus year subgroups, with 148, 28 and 57 TCR-sequenced participants respectively. Results and caveats for the whole study, not just this receptor: Reportedly, almost half of the unique spike-specific TCRs recognized epitopes lying outside the regions that are mutated in the B.1.351 and B.1.1.7 variants. Participants were mostly white British and included more females than males, and it was suggested by the authors that clonal diversity may have been underestimated. In the small 56-69-year group, the increase in depth fell short of significance, most likely because of low power. Spike-specific TCR breadth and depth rose significantly after two AZD1222 doses compared with day 0 and with MenACWY recipients. Because no day 14 peak-response samples were available, the repertoires could be characterized only after the peak T cell response. Vaccine-associated CD4 TCRs spanned the whole spike protein, with dominant responses in regions 160-218 and 743-854. Conclusions about previously exposed vaccinees are limited, since just a handful of AZD1222 recipients were seropositive for SARS-CoV-2 at baseline.

The time point label here, explained by the study, means: baseline before first vaccination. Samples from vaccinated people were obtained from the UK trials COV001 and COV002, which included a single-blind randomized controlled phase 2/3 trial of AZD1222 (ChAdOx1 nCoV-19) in healthy adults. For TCRbeta chain sequencing, PBMC samples were collected from trial participants at day 0 and at day 28 after the second dose. Remarks on this clone: There is no known antigen for this receptor. No much larger clone is present one base from it, and per-base qualities are unavailable.

Counted from cysteine to phenylalanine, this CDR3 has 15 amino acids. The read is trimmed to its CDR3 DNA, 45 bases read in frame from base 1. Trimming removed 4 bases from V and 5 bases from J; the gene matches leave 7 bases unexplained. Reading the germline V gene gives CDR1 WSHSY and CDR2 SAAADI. The CDR3 regions of human TCRbeta chains were subjected to immunosequencing. Per the source publication's procedure: TCRs in the repertoires were matched against a reference library of SARS-CoV-2-specific TCRs that had been generated with the MIRA antigen-specificity platform. Breadth was defined as the fraction of unique TCRs that were SARS-CoV-2-associated, and depth was defined as the fraction of total T cells that were SARS-CoV-2-associated. Each spike-specific TCR was assigned to its reactive spike region and to a CD4 or CD8 class using the MIRA data. Log10-transformed breadth and depth values were compared by one-way ANOVA with Sidak's multiple comparisons tests. TCRdb stores this immuneACCESS table with in-frame sequences only. Part of the clones is absent; in the studies checked, under half of the shortfall reflects unresolved V genes, and no reason is known for the rest. V, J and clone size reflect that table, while D and trimming were determined from the DNA. This sample lists around 62,000 clones; around nine tenths were detected once. The ten top clones hold under 6.5% of the sample.

The TCR was taken from an adult in good health. The sequences come from peripheral blood, collected on day 0 of AZD1222 vaccination. The chain was built from TRBV10-2 and TRBJ1-1; 10 bases in the junction line up with TRBD1. The CDR3 protein: CASSGDRGRRTEAFF. The nucleotide sequence is TGCGCCAGCAGTGGAGACAGGGGGCGAAGAACTGAAGCTTTCTTT.